This T cell receptor beta chain was identified during a study of T cell responses to AZD1222 COVID-19 vaccine. Study-wide findings and caveats: Only five to seven individuals given AZD1222 were seropositive at baseline.

Notes on this clone: The target antigen is unknown.

TCRdb's copy holds only in-frame clones and misses some; the assay was immunoSEQ multiplex PCR. The sample has 79,000 or so clones; approximately 89% are singletons. Looked up from germline, CDR1 is SGHDT and CDR2 is YYEEEE. Trimming took off 1 base at V and 1 base at J, with 13 bases between the two ends. The CDR3 has 16 residues. V gene TRBV5-6 combines with J gene TRBJ2-3, with a tentative D call TRBD1 (5 bases). This specimen consisted of peripheral blood, obtained 28 days after the second AZD1222 dose. The source of this sequence is an adult who received the AZD1222 COVID-19 vaccine. The chain's CDR3 is CASSLHPSRGTDTQYF. CDR3 DNA sequence: TGTGCCAGCAGCTTGCATCCGAGCAGGGGCACAGATACGCAGTATTTT.